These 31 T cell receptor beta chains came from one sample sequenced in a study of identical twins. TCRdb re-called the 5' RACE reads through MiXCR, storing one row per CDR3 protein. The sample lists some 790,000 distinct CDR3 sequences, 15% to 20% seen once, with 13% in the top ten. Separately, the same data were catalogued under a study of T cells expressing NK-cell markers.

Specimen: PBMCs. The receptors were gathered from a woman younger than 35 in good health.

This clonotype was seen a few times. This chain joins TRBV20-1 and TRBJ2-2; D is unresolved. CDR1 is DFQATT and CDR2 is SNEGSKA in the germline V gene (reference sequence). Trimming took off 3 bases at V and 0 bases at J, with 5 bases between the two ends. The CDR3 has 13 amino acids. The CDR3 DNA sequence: TGCAGTGCTAGTCACCCGAACACCGGGGAGCTGTTTTTT. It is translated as CSASHPNTGELFF.

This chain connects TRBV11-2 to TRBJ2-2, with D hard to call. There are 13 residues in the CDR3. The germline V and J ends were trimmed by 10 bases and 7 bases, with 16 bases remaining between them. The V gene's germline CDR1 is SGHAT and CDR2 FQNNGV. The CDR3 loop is CAIPLERGGELFF. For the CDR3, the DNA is TGTGCCATCCCGCTGGAGCGTGGCGGGGAGCTGTTTTTT.

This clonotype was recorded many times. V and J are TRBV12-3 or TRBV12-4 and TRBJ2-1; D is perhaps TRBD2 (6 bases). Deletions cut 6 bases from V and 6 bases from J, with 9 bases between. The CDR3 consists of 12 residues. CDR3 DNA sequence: TGTGCCAGCAGACTACTAGCCAATGAGCAGTTCTTC. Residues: CASRLLANEQFF.

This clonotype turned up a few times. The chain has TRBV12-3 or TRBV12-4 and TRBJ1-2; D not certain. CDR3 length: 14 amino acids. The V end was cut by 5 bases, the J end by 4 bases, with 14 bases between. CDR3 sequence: CASSVPRWGYGYTF. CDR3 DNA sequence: TGTGCCAGCAGTGTCCCCAGGTGGGGCTATGGCTACACCTTC.

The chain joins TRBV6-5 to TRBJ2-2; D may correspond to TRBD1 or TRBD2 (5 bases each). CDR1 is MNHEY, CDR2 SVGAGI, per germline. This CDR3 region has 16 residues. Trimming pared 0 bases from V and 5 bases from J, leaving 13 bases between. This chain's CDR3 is CASSYSLARATGELFF. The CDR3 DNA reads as TGTGCCAGCAGTTACTCTCTAGCCAGGGCAACCGGGGAGCTGTTTTTT.

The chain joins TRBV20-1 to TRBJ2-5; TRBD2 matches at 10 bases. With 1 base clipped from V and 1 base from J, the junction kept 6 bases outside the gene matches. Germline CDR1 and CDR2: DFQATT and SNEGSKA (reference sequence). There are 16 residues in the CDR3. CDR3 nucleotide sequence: TGCAGTGCTAGAGGAACTAGCGGGGTGGTCCAAGAGACCCAGTACTTC. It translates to CSARGTSGVVQETQYF.

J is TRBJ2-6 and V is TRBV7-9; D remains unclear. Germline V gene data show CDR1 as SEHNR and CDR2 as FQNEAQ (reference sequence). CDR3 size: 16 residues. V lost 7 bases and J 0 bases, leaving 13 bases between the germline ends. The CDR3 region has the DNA TGTGCCAGCAAGGGCAGTTCCTCCTCTGGGGCCAACGTCCTGACTTTC. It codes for CASKGSSSSGANVLTF.

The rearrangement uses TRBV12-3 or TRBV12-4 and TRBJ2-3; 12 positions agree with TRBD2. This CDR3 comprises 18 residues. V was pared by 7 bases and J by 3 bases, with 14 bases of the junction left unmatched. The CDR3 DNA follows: TGTGCCAGCACCCCCTCTCGGGCTAGCGGGAGGGGGACAGATACGCAGTATTTT. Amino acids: CASTPSRASGRGTDTQYF.

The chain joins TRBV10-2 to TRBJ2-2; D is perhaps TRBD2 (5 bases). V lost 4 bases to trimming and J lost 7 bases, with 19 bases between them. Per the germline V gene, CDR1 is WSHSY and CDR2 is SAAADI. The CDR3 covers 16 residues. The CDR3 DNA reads TGCGCCAGCAGTGGGACTGGCTGGGCGTGGGGCGGGGAGCTGTTTTTT. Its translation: CASSGTGWAWGGELFF.

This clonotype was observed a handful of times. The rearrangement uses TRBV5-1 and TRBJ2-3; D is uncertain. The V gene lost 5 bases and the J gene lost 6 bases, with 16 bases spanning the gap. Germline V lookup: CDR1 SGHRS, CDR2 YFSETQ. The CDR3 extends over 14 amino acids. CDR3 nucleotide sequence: TGCGCCAGCAGGACCCCGGTGGGCTCGGATACGCAGTATTTT. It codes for CASRTPVGSDTQYF. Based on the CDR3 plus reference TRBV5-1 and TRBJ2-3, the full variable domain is KAGVTQTPRYLIKTRGQQVTLSCSPISGHRSVSWYQQTPGQGLQFLFEYFSETQRNKGNFPGRFSGRQFSNSRSEMNVSTLELGDSALYLCASRTPVGSDTQYFGPGTRLTVL.

The CDR3 loop is CASSPRLGGQQEQFF. The CDR3 DNA follows: TGTGCCAGCAGCCCGAGACTAGGGGGGCAACAGGAACAGTTCTTC. The genes are TRBV11-3 and TRBJ2-1; D is possibly TRBD1 or TRBD2 (6 bases each). CDR3 length: 15 amino acids. Trimming took 5 bases from V and 13 from J, leaving 24 bases between them. From germline, CDR1 is SGHNT and CDR2 YENEEA. Filled out from reference TRBV11-3 and TRBJ2-1, the complete variable domain reads EAGVVQSPRYKIIEKKQPVAFWCNPISGHNTLYWYLQNLGQGPELLIRYENEEAVDDSQLPKDRFSAERLKGVDSTLKIQPAELGDSAVYLCASSPRLGGQQEQFFGPGTRLTVL.

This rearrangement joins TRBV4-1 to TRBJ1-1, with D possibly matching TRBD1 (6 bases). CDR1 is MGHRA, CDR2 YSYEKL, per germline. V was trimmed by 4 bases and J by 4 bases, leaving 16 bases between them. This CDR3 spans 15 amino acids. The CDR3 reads CASSPFRGRGTEAFF. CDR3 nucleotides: TGCGCCAGCAGCCCGTTCAGGGGTAGGGGCACTGAAGCTTTCTTT.

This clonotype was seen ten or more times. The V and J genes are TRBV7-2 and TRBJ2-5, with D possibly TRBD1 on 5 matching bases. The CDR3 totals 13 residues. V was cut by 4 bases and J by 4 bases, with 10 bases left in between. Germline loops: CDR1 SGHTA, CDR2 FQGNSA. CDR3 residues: CASSSGPRETQYF. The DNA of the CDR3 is TGTGCCAGCAGCTCAGGGCCCCGAGAGACCCAGTACTTC.

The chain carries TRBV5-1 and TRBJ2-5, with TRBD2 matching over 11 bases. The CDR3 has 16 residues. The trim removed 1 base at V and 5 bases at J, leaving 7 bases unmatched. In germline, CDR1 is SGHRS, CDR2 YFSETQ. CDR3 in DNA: TGCGCCAGCAGCTTGCCTAATAGCGGGGGGGCGGAGACCCAGTACTTC. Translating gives CASSLPNSGGAETQYF.

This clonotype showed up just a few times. CDR3: CASAPLGGMQDTQYF. In nucleotides, the CDR3 is TGTGCCAGCGCACCCTTGGGAGGAATGCAAGATACGCAGTATTTT. This chain joins TRBV6-2 or TRBV6-3 and TRBJ2-3, with D perhaps matching TRBD2 (6 bases). V dropped 8 bases and J dropped 5 bases, with 20 bases sitting between them. The CDR3 is 15 amino acids. Germline CDR1 reads MNHEY; CDR2 reads SVGEGT.

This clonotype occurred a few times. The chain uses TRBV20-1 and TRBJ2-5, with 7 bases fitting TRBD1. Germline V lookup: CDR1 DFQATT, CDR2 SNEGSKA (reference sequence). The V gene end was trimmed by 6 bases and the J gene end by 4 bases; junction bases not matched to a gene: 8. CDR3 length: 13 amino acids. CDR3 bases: TGCAGTGCCACGGGACAGTCAGGAGAGACCCAGTACTTC. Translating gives CSATGQSGETQYF.

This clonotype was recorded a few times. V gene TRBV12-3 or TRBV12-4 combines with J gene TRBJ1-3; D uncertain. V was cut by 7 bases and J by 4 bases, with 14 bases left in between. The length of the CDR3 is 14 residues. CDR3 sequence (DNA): TGTGCCAGCACCTCCCGGACTCCGGGAAACACCATATATTTT. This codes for CASTSRTPGNTIYF.

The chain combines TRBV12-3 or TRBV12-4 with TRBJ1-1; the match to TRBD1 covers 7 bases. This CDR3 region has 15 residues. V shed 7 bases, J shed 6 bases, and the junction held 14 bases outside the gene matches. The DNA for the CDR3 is TGTGCCAGCAAAGCACAGGGGAGAAGAGACGCTGAAGCTTTCTTT. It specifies CASKAQGRRDAEAFF.

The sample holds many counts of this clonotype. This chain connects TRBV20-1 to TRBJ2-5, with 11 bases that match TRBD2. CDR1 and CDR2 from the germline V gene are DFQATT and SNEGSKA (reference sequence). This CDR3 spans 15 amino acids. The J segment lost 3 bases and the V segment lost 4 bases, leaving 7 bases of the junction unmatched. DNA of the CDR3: TGCAGTGCTACCGAGACTAGCGGGATAAAAGAGACCCAGTACTTC. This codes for CSATETSGIKETQYF.

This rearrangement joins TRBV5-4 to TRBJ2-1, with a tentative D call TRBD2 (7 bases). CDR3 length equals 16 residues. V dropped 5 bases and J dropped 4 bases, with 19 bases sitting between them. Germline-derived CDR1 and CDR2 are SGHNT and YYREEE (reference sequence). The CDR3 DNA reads TGTGCCAGCAGTCTTGACGGGGGGCCTCCTTACAATGAGCAGTTCTTC. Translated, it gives CASSLDGGPPYNEQFF.

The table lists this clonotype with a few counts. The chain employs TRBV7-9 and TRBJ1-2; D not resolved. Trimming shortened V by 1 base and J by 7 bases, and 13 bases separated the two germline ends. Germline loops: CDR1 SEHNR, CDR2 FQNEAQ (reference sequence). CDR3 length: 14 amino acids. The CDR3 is CASSLVASSGGYTF. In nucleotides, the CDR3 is TGTGCCAGCAGCTTAGTAGCCAGTTCGGGTGGCTACACCTTC.

CDR3 coding DNA: TGTGCCAGCAGCTTGGTAAAACAGGTGGGGTACGAGCAGTACTTC. The encoded protein is CASSLVKQVGYEQYF. J is TRBJ2-7 and V is TRBV5-6; D is possibly TRBD1 (5 bases). CDR1 is SGHDT, CDR2 YYEEEE, per germline. The V end was cut by 0 bases, the J end by 4 bases, with 14 bases between. The CDR3 is made up of 15 amino acids.

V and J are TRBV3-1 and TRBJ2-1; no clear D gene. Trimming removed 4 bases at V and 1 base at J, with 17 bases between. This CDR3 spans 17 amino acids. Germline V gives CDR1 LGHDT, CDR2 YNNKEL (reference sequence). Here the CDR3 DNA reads TGTGCCAGCAGCCCCGGCCCAGGCCCCGGGTCCTACAATGAGCAGTTCTTC. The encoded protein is CASSPGPGPGSYNEQFF.

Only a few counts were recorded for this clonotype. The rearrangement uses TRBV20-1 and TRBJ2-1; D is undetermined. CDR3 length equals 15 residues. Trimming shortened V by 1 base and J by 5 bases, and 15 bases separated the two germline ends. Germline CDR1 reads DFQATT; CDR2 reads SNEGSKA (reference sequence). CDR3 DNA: TGCAGTGCTAGAGGAGCAGTAGCTTGGGACAATGAGCAGTTCTTC. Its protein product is CSARGAVAWDNEQFF.

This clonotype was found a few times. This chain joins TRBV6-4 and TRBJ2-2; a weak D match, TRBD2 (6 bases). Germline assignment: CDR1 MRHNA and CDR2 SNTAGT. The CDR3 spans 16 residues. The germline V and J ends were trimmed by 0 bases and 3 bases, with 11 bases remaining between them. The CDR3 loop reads CASSDSGGTYTGELFF. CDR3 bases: TGTGCCAGCAGTGACTCTGGCGGGACCTACACCGGGGAGCTGTTTTTT.

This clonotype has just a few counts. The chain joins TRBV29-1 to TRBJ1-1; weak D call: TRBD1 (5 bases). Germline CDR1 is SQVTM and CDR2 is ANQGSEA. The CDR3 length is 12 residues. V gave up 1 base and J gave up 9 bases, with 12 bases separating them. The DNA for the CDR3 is TGCAGCGTTGAAGCGGTTGTGGGGCAAGCTTTCTTT. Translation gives CSVEAVVGQAFF.

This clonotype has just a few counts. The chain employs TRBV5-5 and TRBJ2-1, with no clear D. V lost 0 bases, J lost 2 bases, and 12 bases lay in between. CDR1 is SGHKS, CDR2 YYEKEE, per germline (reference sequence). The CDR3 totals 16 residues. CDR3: CASSLVVGSPYNEQFF. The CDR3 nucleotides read TGTGCCAGCAGCTTGGTTGTGGGGTCGCCCTACAATGAGCAGTTCTTC.

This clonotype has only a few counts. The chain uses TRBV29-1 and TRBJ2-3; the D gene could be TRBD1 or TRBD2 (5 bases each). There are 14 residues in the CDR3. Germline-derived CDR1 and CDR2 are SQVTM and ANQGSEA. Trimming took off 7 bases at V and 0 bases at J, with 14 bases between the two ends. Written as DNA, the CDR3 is TGCAGCGGGCTTTGGGACCTCAGCACAGATACGCAGTATTTT. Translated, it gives CSGLWDLSTDTQYF.

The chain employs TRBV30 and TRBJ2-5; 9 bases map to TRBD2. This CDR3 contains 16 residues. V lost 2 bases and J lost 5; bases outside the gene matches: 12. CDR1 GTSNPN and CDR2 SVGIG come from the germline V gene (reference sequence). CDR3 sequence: CAWSPLPLAGKETQYF. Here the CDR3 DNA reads TGTGCCTGGAGTCCCCTACCGCTAGCGGGAAAGGAGACCCAGTACTTC.

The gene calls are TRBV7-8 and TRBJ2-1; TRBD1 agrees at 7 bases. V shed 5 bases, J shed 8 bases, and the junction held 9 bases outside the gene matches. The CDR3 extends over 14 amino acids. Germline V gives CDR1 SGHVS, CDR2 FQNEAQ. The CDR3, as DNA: TGTGCCAGCAGCCTATTACCACAGGGGCATGAGCAGTTCTTC. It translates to CASSLLPQGHEQFF. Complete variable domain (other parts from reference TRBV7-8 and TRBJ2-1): GAGVSQSPRYKVAKRGQDVALRCDPISGHVSLFWYQQALGQGPEFLTYFQNEAQLDKSGLPSDRFFAERPEGSVSTLKIQRTQQEDSAVYLCASSLLPQGHEQFFGPGTRLTVL.

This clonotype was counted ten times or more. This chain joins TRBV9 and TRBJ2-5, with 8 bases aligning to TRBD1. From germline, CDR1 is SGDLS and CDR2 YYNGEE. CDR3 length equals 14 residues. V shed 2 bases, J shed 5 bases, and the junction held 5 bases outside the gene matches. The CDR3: CASSVDRGRETQYF. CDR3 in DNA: TGTGCCAGCAGCGTTGACAGGGGTCGGGAGACCCAGTACTTC.